This is a list of T cell receptor beta chains from one sample in a study of blood T cells in healthy people across ages. TCRdb reprocessed the 5' RACE reads via MiXCR and lists one record per CDR3 protein. The sample records about 2 million distinct CDR3 sequences, around half being singletons. The sequenced sample was blood. Every receptor here comes from a woman in her forties in good health. Each CDR3 is given with its conserved first and last residue. The D gene is left open where the match is weak. For some rows the clone size is stated as once, few or many, or as a class when expanded; others skip it.

TRBJ2-5,.,.,TRBV6-5,CASSYYNTEETQYF,TGTGCCAGCAGTTACTATAACACCGAAGAGACCCAGTACTTC
TRBJ2-3,.,.,TRBV14,CASSPKTRVWSDTQYF,TGTGCCAGCAGCCCTAAAACCAGGGTATGGTCAGATACGCAGTATTTT
TRBJ2-6,few,.,TRBV6-2/TRBV6-3,CASSYSYAGANVLTF,TGTGCCAGCAGTTACTCTTATGCTGGGGCCAACGTCCTGACTTTC
TRBJ2-1,few,TRBD1,TRBV9,CASSVGTGGANEQFF,TGTGCCAGCAGCGTGGGGACAGGGGGGGCGAATGAGCAGTTCTTC
TRBJ2-7,.,.,TRBV5-6,CASSGRVAAYNEQYF,TGTGCCAGCAGCGGTAGGGTAGCAGCTTACAATGAGCAGTACTTC
TRBJ2-3,.,.,TRBV7-7,CASSVGPPLDTQYF,TGTGCCAGCAGCGTGGGTCCTCCCCTAGATACGCAGTATTTT
TRBJ1-2,.,.,TRBV18,CASSPSGTYGYTF,TGTGCCAGCTCACCGTCAGGGACCTATGGCTACACCTTC
TRBJ1-2,.,.,TRBV6-2/TRBV6-3,CASSTPPGISYGYTF,TGTGCCAGCAGTACCCCACCGGGGATCTCCTATGGCTACACCTTC
TRBJ2-4,.,.,TRBV6-1,CASSEVRNIQYF,TGTGCCAGCAGTGAAGTCAGGAACATTCAGTACTTC
TRBJ2-3,.,TRBD1,TRBV29-1,CSVEDPTGGRNTQYF,TGCAGCGTTGAAGACCCGACAGGGGGCAGGAATACGCAGTATTTT
TRBJ2-4,.,.,TRBV2,CASHRDRLAKNIQYF,TGTGCCAGCCACAGGGACCGGTTAGCCAAAAACATTCAGTACTTC
TRBJ1-6,.,TRBD1,TRBV20-1,CSANRGGDNSPLHF,TGCAGTGCAAACAGGGGTGGGGATAATTCACCCCTCCACTTT
TRBJ2-5,.,.,TRBV5-6,CASSLGWTQYF,TGTGCCAGCAGCTTGGGTTGGACCCAGTACTTC
TRBJ2-2,.,.,TRBV10-1,CASSDPGKATGELFF,TGCGCCAGCAGTGACCCAGGGAAGGCAACCGGGGAGCTGTTTTTT
TRBJ2-3,.,.,TRBV6-5,CASRGWREDTQYF,TGTGCCAGCAGGGGGTGGAGGGAAGATACGCAGTATTTT
TRBJ1-6,.,.,TRBV20-1,CSASAGTSNSPLHF,TGCAGTGCCAGTGCCGGGACATCTAATTCACCCCTCCACTTT
TRBJ2-3,.,.,TRBV6-2/TRBV6-3,CASMREDTQYF,TGTGCCAGCATGAGGGAAGATACGCAGTATTTT
TRBJ2-3,once,.,TRBV4-3,CASSHSGRYESTQYF,TGCGCCAGCAGCCACAGCGGAAGGTACGAGTCTACGCAGTATTTT
TRBJ2-1,once,.,TRBV20-1,CSASFGYNEQFF,TGCAGTGCTAGCTTCGGTTACAATGAGCAGTTCTTC
TRBJ2-3,.,TRBD2,TRBV7-3,CASGPGGAVDTQYF,TGTGCCAGCGGCCCCGGGGGGGCTGTCGATACGCAGTATTTT
TRBJ2-4,.,TRBD2,TRBV4-1,CASSYRVGARGDRYIQYF,TGCGCCAGCAGCTACCGGGTCGGAGCGCGGGGGGATCGGTACATTCAGTACTTC
TRBJ1-2,few,.,TRBV27,CASSSVGAAEYGYTF,TGTGCCAGCAGTTCAGTCGGAGCCGCCGAATATGGCTACACCTTC
TRBJ2-5,once,TRBD1,TRBV4-1,CASSQEGQGAYETRYF,TGCGCCAGCAGCCAAGAAGGGCAGGGGGCCTATGAGACCCGGTACTTC
TRBJ2-4,.,.,TRBV6-2/TRBV6-3,CASSYGGQANIQYF,TGTGCCAGCAGTTACGGTGGACAAGCAAACATTCAGTACTTC
TRBJ1-5,.,.,TRBV6-6,CASRRGAGDSNQPQHF,TGTGCCAGCCGACGGGGAGCGGGGGATAGCAATCAGCCCCAGCATTTT
TRBJ2-4,.,.,TRBV19,CASITGFWSIQYF,TGTGCCAGTATTACAGGGTTTTGGAGCATTCAGTACTTC
TRBJ1-2,.,TRBD1,TRBV28,CASIPSTGGFGYTF,TGTGCCAGCATCCCCTCCACAGGGGGCTTTGGCTACACCTTC
TRBJ2-7,.,.,TRBV14,CASSHPLQGPYEQYF,TGTGCCAGCAGCCATCCCCTTCAAGGGCCCTACGAGCAGTACTTC
TRBJ2-7,.,.,TRBV20-1,CSARDLASSYEQYF,TGCAGTGCTAGAGATCTCGCCAGTTCCTACGAGCAGTACTTC
TRBJ1-2,.,.,TRBV21-1,CASSKNTRDNYGYTF,TGTGCCAGCAGCAAAAACACCCGGGACAATTATGGCTACACCTTC
TRBJ2-3,few,.,TRBV6-2/TRBV6-3,CASSYGYRQYF,TGTGCCAGCAGTTACGGGTATAGGCAGTATTTT
TRBJ2-5,.,TRBD2,TRBV25-1,CASIISGGGETQYF,TGTGCCAGCATTATAAGCGGGGGAGGAGAGACCCAGTACTTC
TRBJ2-3,.,.,TRBV5-1,CASSDGRGQDTQYF,TGCGCCAGCAGCGATGGACGGGGGCAGGATACGCAGTATTTT
TRBJ2-7,once,TRBD1,TRBV20-1,CSARGRGTESSYNEQYF,TGCAGTGCTAGAGGACGAGGGACAGAGAGCTCCTACAATGAGCAGTACTTC
TRBJ2-5,few,.,TRBV20-1,CSALPPTGQRGETQYF,TGCAGTGCTCTCCCACCCACGGGACAAAGAGGAGAGACCCAGTACTTC
TRBJ2-1,once,TRBD1,TRBV28,CASSLYGTGGFF,TGTGCCAGCAGTTTATACGGGACAGGGGGGTTCTTC